What follows is one T cell receptor (beta chain) and its context. Between the trimmed V and J ends, which lost 0 bases and 6 bases, there was a span of 15 bases. Germline loops: CDR1 SGHTA, CDR2 FQGNSA. CDR3 length: 15 amino acids. The data were obtained in a study of Ad26.COV2.S vaccination and SARS-CoV-2 variants. As for treatment: about 20 received Ad26.COV2.S at low or high dose, single or two shots; about 5 received placebo; per-sample allocation not given. Following the first vaccine or placebo injection, samples were taken on day 63. The table came from immunoSEQ multiplex PCR; TCRdb's copy has only in-frame clones and leaves some out. The sample carries a few hundred thousand clones, roughly 90% recorded once.

This chain links TRBV7-2 with TRBJ2-7; D not certain. Source: peripheral blood, taken in a trial of Ad26.COV2.S vaccine versus placebo. The source of this sequence is a person aged 18-65 years who received the Ad26.COV2.S COVID-19 vaccine or a placebo. CDR3 in amino acids: CASSLAAPVRTEQYF. As DNA, the CDR3 is TGTGCCAGCAGCTTAGCAGCCCCGGTTAGAACCGAGCAGTACTTC.